Presented here are 6 T cell receptor beta chains from one specimen sequenced in a study of T cells after yellow fever vaccination. TCRdb fed the 5' RACE reads into MiXCR, producing one record per CDR3 protein. The table has about 400,000 distinct CDR3 sequences, roughly 6.2% seen once; the top ten hold 14% to 15%. The material sequenced was PBMCs, taken 5 days after the yellow fever booster vaccination. These receptors were obtained from a man aged 25-40 years who received the YFV17D yellow fever vaccine.

This clonotype turned up a few times. The chain recombines TRBV12-3 or TRBV12-4 with TRBJ2-1; a possible D gene is TRBD2 (5 bases). The CDR3 has 15 residues. Trimming left V 6 bases short and J 5 bases short, with 17 bases between. CDR3 nucleotide sequence: TGTGCCAGCAGCCCAGACGGAGGCGCAGACAATGAGCAGTTCTTC. This sequence encodes CASSPDGGADNEQFF.

V usage is TRBV20-1 and J usage is TRBJ2-3; D gene ambiguous. CDR1 is DFQATT, CDR2 SNEGSKA, per germline (reference sequence). V lost 6 bases, J lost 2 bases, and 15 bases lay in between. This CDR3 spans 14 amino acids. CDR3 protein: CSATDPAATDTQYF. CDR3 DNA sequence: TGCAGTGCCACCGACCCAGCAGCCACAGATACGCAGTATTTT.

J is TRBJ1-1 and V is TRBV9; 7 bases line up with TRBD1. V trimming: 0 bases; J trimming: 4 bases; junction bases outside the gene matches: 6. From germline, CDR1 is SGDLS and CDR2 YYNGEE. The CDR3 totals 15 residues. The chain's CDR3 is CASSVATGVPTEAFF. The CDR3, as DNA: TGTGCCAGCAGCGTAGCTACAGGGGTACCCACTGAAGCTTTCTTT.

The J gene is TRBJ2-4, the V gene TRBV10-3; D is ambiguous. This CDR3 region has 14 residues. Trimming shortened V by 0 bases and J by 0 bases, and 3 bases separated the two germline ends. Per germline, CDR1 ENHRY and CDR2 SYGVKD. The CDR3 loop reads CAISESAAKNIQYF. DNA of the CDR3: TGTGCCATCAGTGAGTCTGCAGCCAAAAACATTCAGTACTTC.

The chain couples TRBV11-2 to TRBJ2-5, with 9 bases lining up with TRBD2. The CDR3 contains 18 residues. In germline, CDR1 is SGHAT, CDR2 FQNNGV. V was clipped by 1 base and J by 2 bases; unmatched bases: 11. The CDR3 loop reads CASSLGFLAAGGQETQYF. In DNA form, the CDR3 reads TGTGCCAGCAGCTTAGGTTTCCTCGCAGCGGGGGGACAAGAGACCCAGTACTTC.

The chain links TRBV20-1 to TRBJ1-5; D might be TRBD1 (6 bases). V was trimmed by 6 bases and J by 7 bases, leaving 19 bases between them. CDR3 length: 14 residues. The germline V gene has CDR1 DFQATT and CDR2 SNEGSKA (reference sequence). The DNA of the CDR3 is TGCAGTGCCAAAACAGGGCCGCGGGGGCAGCCCCAGCATTTT. Its protein is CSAKTGPRGQPQHF.